This is a list of T cell receptor beta chains from one sample in a study of T cells after yellow fever vaccination. TCRdb re-analysed the 5' RACE reads in MiXCR, keeping a single row per CDR3 protein. The data show some 390,000 distinct CDR3 sequences, around 6.5% seen once. Sample: PBMCs, taken 5 days after the yellow fever booster vaccination. These receptors were obtained from a man aged 25 to 40 who received the YFV17D yellow fever vaccine. The CDR3 runs from the conserved cysteine through the conserved F or W. The D gene is left open where the match is weak. Clone size is not always given. Where it is, it says once, few, many or a class for expanded clones.

J gene,D gene,clone size,V gene,CDR3 DNA,CDR3 protein
TRBJ2-5,-,-,TRBV6-1,TGTGCCAGCAGGTCGTACCCGGGACAGACTAGCCAAGAGACCCAGTACTTC,CASRSYPGQTSQETQYF
TRBJ2-2,-,few,TRBV5-1,TGCGCCAGCAGCCAGGACCATGCTACCGGGGAGCTGTTTTTT,CASSQDHATGELFF
TRBJ2-7,-,many,TRBV5-1,TGCGCCAGCAGCTTGGCCAGCGTGGCCGAGCAGTACTTC,CASSLASVAEQYF
TRBJ2-5,-,many,TRBV6-1,TGTGCCAGCTCCCCGGGTGCCTCGAAGACCCAGTACTTC,CASSPGASKTQYF
TRBJ2-3,-,-,TRBV5-5,TGTGCCAGCAGCTACCGGGGTTACCACACAGATACGCAGTATTTT,CASSYRGYHTDTQYF
TRBJ2-7,-,many,TRBV5-1,TGCGCCAGCAGCCCGTCCGTGGGCCCTTACGAGCAGTACTTC,CASSPSVGPYEQYF
TRBJ2-1,TRBD2,few,TRBV4-1,TGCGCCAGCAACCCAACTAGCGGGCGAAGCTCCTACAATGAGCAGTTCTTC,CASNPTSGRSSYNEQFF
TRBJ2-7,TRBD1,many,TRBV5-1,TGCGCCAGCAGCTTGGTCGGTACAGGGGGAGGAGACGAGCAGTACTTC,CASSLVGTGGGDEQYF
TRBJ2-7,-,-,TRBV7-2,TGTGCCAGCAGCTTTTTGGACCCCTCCTACGAGCAGTACTTC,CASSFLDPSYEQYF
TRBJ2-7,TRBD1,few,TRBV18,TGTGCCAGCTCACACAAGCGGGGACAGGGGATCCACGAGCAGTACTTC,CASSHKRGQGIHEQYF
TRBJ2-1,-,many,TRBV20-1,TGCAGTGCTCCCCAGGGGAATTCCCGTCGCAATGAGCAGTTCTTC,CSAPQGNSRRNEQFF
TRBJ2-3,TRBD1,many,TRBV5-1,TGCGCCAGCAGCACCGGACAGGGCCGAGATACGCAGTATTTT,CASSTGQGRDTQYF
TRBJ2-5,-,many,TRBV20-1,TGCAGTGCTAGAGGAGGGGGTCCAGAGACCCAGTACTTC,CSARGGGPETQYF
TRBJ2-2,-,-,TRBV14,TGTGCCAGCAGCCATCAAGGGACCCGAAGTGGCGGGGAGCTGTTTTTT,CASSHQGTRSGGELFF
TRBJ2-7,-,few,TRBV5-1,TGCGCCAGCAGCCACACCATTTCGGGCAGCGAGCAGTACTTC,CASSHTISGSEQYF
TRBJ2-1,TRBD2,-,TRBV20-1,TGCAGTGCGGTTAGTAGCGGGAGCGGCAATGAGCAGTTCTTC,CSAVSSGSGNEQFF
TRBJ2-3,-,-,TRBV5-4,TGTGCCAGCACCCCAAACGATAGGGAACTTAGCACAGATACGCAGTATTTT,CASTPNDRELSTDTQYF
TRBJ1-5,TRBD1,many,TRBV10-3,TGTGCCAGCACAGGGGATAGCAATCAGCCCCAGCATTTT,CASTGDSNQPQHF
TRBJ2-5,TRBD1,-,TRBV20-1,TGCAGTGCCTCCCGCCTCGGACAGGGAAGGTCAGAGACCCAGTACTTC,CSASRLGQGRSETQYF
TRBJ2-7,-,many,TRBV6-2/TRBV6-3,TGTGCCAGCACCCAAAGCTACGAGCAGTACTTC,CASTQSYEQYF
TRBJ2-7,TRBD1,many,TRBV20-1,TGCAGTGCTAGATCTTCCGGGACAGGGAGGCCCTACGAGCAGTACTTC,CSARSSGTGRPYEQYF
TRBJ2-3,TRBD2,many,TRBV18,TGTGCCAGCTCACCCCCCGGACTAGCGGGAAGCACAGATACGCAGTATTTT,CASSPPGLAGSTDTQYF
TRBJ2-3,TRBD1,few,TRBV7-2,TGTGCCAGCAGCTTGTCCCGGGACAGGGTTTTAGATACGCAGTATTTT,CASSLSRDRVLDTQYF
TRBJ2-7,TRBD2,many,TRBV27,TGTGCCAGCAGTACTCGACTAGCGGGATTCTCCTACGAGCAGTACTTC,CASSTRLAGFSYEQYF
TRBJ2-1,-,-,TRBV7-6,TGTGCCAGCAGTTTGGAGTCGGGCGGGAAGGGGAAATCCTACAATGAGCAGTTCTTC,CASSLESGGKGKSYNEQFF
TRBJ2-5,TRBD1,few,TRBV7-2,TGTGCCAGCAGCATAAACAGGGGCCAAGAGACCCAGTACTTC,CASSINRGQETQYF
TRBJ2-5,-,-,TRBV5-5,TGTGCCAGCAGCTTGGGAGGCTCGCTGTACCAAGAGACCCAGTACTTC,CASSLGGSLYQETQYF
TRBJ2-7,-,few,TRBV6-5,TGTGCCAGCCGCCGAGGGGGGGTCTCCTACGAGCAGTACTTC,CASRRGGVSYEQYF
TRBJ2-7,-,many,TRBV30,TGTGCCTGGAGTAGGGTATACGAGCAGTACTTC,CAWSRVYEQYF
TRBJ2-6,-,many,TRBV7-8,TGTGCCAGCCCCAAGGTGTGGCTAGCTGGGGCCAACGTCCTGACTTTC,CASPKVWLAGANVLTF
TRBJ2-5,-,-,TRBV6-5,TGTGCCAGCAGCCCCTTAGGTGCGGTCCAAGAGACCCAGTACTTC,CASSPLGAVQETQYF
TRBJ2-4,-,-,TRBV20-1,TGCAGAGCTAGAGCAGTGGCCAAAAACATTCAGTACTTC,CRARAVAKNIQYF
TRBJ2-7,-,many,TRBV12-3/TRBV12-4,TGTGCCAGCAGTTTGCGGAACGAGCAGTACTTC,CASSLRNEQYF
TRBJ2-1,TRBD1,-,TRBV20-1,TGCTGTGCTAAAGGTCGCGGGGACAGGGGTTACAATGAGCAGTTCTTC,CCAKGRGDRGYNEQFF
TRBJ2-1,TRBD2,-,TRBV29-1,TGCAGCGTTGCTAGCGCCTGGGGGACTAGCGGGAGCGGGTGGTTCTTC,CSVASAWGTSGSGWFF
TRBJ2-3,-,many,TRBV7-6,TGTGCCAGCAGCTTAAAGGAGGCAGATACGCAGTATTTT,CASSLKEADTQYF
TRBJ2-1,-,many,TRBV6-6,TGTGCCTCCGGGGTATTACAGTTCTTC,CASGVLQFF
TRBJ2-2,-,-,TRBV12-3/TRBV12-4,TGTGCCAGCAGAGCCGGGATCGAGGGGTCCGGGGAGCTGTTTTTT,CASRAGIEGSGELFF
TRBJ2-3,TRBD2,few,TRBV4-3,TGCGCCAGCAGCCTGCAACCTTCGGGAGGGCGCCGCACAGATACGCAGTATTTT,CASSLQPSGGRRTDTQYF
TRBJ2-3,-,many,TRBV10-3,TGTGCCATCAGTGAGGAGGGGAGCCCTGCATACACAGATACGCAGTATTTT,CAISEEGSPAYTDTQYF
TRBJ2-5,TRBD1,few,TRBV28,TGTGCCACTACGGGACAGGGTCCAGTGGGGACCCAGTACTTC,CATTGQGPVGTQYF
TRBJ2-2,-,many,TRBV11-2,TGTGCCAGCAGCCCTCAATACACCGGGGAGCTGTTTTTT,CASSPQYTGELFF
TRBJ2-1,TRBD2,-,TRBV19,TGTGCCAGTAGTATCGGGGAGGGCTCCTACAATGAGCAGTTCTTC,CASSIGEGSYNEQFF
TRBJ2-6,TRBD2,-,TRBV27,TGTGCCAGCAGTCCGATAGCGGGAGGGCCCTTTGGGGCCAACGTCCTGACTTTC,CASSPIAGGPFGANVLTF
TRBJ2-3,TRBD2,many,TRBV5-1,TGCGCCAGCAGCTTATCCCCCGGGACTAGCGGAACGCAGTATTTT,CASSLSPGTSGTQYF
TRBJ1-6,-,few,TRBV27,TGTGCCAGCAGGGAGGACTGGTTTAATTCACCCCTCCACTTT,CASREDWFNSPLHF
TRBJ2-3,TRBD2,many,TRBV6-2/TRBV6-3,TGTGCCAGCACTAGCGGGAGGAGCACAGATACGCAGTATTTT,CASTSGRSTDTQYF
TRBJ2-7,TRBD2,few,TRBV5-1,TGCGCCAGCAGCTTGGTTCGCGCGGGGGACTACGAGCAGTACTTC,CASSLVRAGDYEQYF
TRBJ2-3,-,-,TRBV6-1,TGTGCCAGCAGCCCGGGACCTAGTAAAGATACGCAGTATTTT,CASSPGPSKDTQYF
TRBJ2-1,-,-,TRBV10-3,TGTGCCATCAGAGCAGGGGAAAGCTCCTACAATGAGCAGTTCTTC,CAIRAGESSYNEQFF
TRBJ2-1,-,-,TRBV5-1,TGCGCCAGCAGCTTGATGGCGGGCGTTAGAAATGAGCAGTTCTTC,CASSLMAGVRNEQFF
TRBJ2-3,-,few,TRBV7-2,TGTGCCAGCAGGGGCGGAATCGGGGGACAAGGAGATACGCAGTATTTT,CASRGGIGGQGDTQYF
TRBJ2-7,TRBD2,-,TRBV10-3,TGTGCCATCAGAAGACTAGCGGATAGCTCCTACGAGCAGTACTTC,CAIRRLADSSYEQYF